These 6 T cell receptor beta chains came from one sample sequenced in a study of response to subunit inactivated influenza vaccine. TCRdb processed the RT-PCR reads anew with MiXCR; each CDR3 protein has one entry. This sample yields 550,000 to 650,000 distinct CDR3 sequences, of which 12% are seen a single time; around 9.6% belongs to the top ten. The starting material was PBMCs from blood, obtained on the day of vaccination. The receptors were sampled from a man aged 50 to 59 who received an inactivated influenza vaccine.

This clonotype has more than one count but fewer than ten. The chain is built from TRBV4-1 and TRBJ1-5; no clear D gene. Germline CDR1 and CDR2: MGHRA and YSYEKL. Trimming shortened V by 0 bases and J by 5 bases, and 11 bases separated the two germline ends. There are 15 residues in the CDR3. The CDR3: CASSQDAADYQPQHF. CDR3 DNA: TGCGCCAGCAGCCAAGATGCGGCAGATTATCAGCCCCAGCATTTT.

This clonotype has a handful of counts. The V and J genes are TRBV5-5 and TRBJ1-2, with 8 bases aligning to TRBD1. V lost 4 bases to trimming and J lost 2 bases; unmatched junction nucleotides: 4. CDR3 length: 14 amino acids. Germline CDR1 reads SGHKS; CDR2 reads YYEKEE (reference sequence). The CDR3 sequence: CASSNGQGNYGYTF. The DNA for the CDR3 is TGTGCCAGCAGCAACGGACAGGGAAACTATGGCTACACCTTC.

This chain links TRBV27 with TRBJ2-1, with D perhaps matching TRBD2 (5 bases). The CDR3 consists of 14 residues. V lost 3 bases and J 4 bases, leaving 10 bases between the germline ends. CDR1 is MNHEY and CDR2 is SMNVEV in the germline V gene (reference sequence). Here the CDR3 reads CASSLRRGYNEQFF. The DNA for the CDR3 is TGTGCCAGCAGTTTGAGACGCGGGTACAATGAGCAGTTCTTC.

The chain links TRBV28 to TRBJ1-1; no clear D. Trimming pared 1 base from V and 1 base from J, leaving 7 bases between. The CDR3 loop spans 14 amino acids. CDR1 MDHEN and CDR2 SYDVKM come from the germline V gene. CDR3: CASSLSEQNTEAFF. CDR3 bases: TGTGCCAGCAGTTTATCTGAACAGAACACTGAAGCTTTCTTT.

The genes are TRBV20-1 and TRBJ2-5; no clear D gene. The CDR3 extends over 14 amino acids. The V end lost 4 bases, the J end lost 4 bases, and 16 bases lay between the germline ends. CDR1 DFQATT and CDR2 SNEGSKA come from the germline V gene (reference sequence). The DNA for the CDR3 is TGCAGTGCTATATATTGGCACCTGGGAGAGACCCAGTACTTC. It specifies CSAIYWHLGETQYF.

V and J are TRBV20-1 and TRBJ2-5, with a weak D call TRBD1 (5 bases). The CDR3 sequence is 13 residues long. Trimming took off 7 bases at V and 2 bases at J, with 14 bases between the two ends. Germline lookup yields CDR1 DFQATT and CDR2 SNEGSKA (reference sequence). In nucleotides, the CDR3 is TGCAGTGTCCCAGCCTCAGGGCAAGAGACCCAGTACTTC. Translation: CSVPASGQETQYF.